This T cell receptor beta chain stems from a study of T cells in Graves' hyperthyroidism and ophthalmopathy. The TCR beta CDR3 regions underwent amplification using RNA transcripts as the source. The HTBI set primed first-round TCR CDR3 RT-PCR. TCRdb passed the multiplex PCR reads through MiXCR, listing each CDR3 protein once. The sample consists of roughly 350,000 distinct CDR3 sequences, roughly 13% of them appearing once. The authors deemed Graves' hyperthyroidism stable absent ophthalmopathy progression within 18 months. Ten or more counts support this clonotype. Germline V gives CDR1 MNHEY, CDR2 SVGAGI. This CDR3 comprises 16 residues. Trimming took 2 bases from V and 7 from J, leaving 18 bases between them.

This chain uses TRBV6-5 with TRBJ2-1, with D perhaps assigned TRBD1 or TRBD2 (6 bases each). Sequenced sample: blood. The source of this sequence is a woman in her 30s with Graves' hyperthyroidism. The CDR3 bases are TGTGCCAGCAGTTACCGTACGTCAATAGGGGGGAATGAGCAGTTCTTC. It specifies CASSYRTSIGGNEQFF.